This T cell receptor (beta chain) was identified during a study of CD8 T cells in ankylosing spondylitis (dated by TCRdb to the late 2010s). As for the study more broadly: The study set out to find disease-linked TCR variants by profiling T cell receptor beta repertoires in ankylosing spondylitis patients and healthy donors. The full study cohort was made up of about 25 ankylosing spondylitis patients and 95 to 130 healthy donors. Samples of peripheral blood were taken, and for ankylosing spondylitis patients, synovial fluid was collected as well.

Sequencing was carried out with an Illumina HiSeq 2500. TCR beta libraries were prepared by quantitative 5'-RACE with molecular barcodes. As for the authors' bioinformatics: A new computational method, built on a probabilistic model of VDJ rearrangement, was used to identify disease-linked TCR variants. TCRdb trimmed public reads at Q25 via fastp, called clones via MiXCR and kept in-frame beta chains. Each entry is one CDR3 protein sequence, shown with its most common DNA and genes. TCRdb, not the authors, supplied the V and J calls. This sample comprises fewer than 550,000 distinct CDR3 sequences, approximately 5% of them detected only once. Jointly, the top ten make up roughly 3.2% of the sample. This clonotype showed up many times. Its target antigen remains unknown. Per-base quality was not reported, and no clone a single base away is much larger than it. From a lookup of the germline V gene (reference sequence), CDR1 and CDR2 are SGHKS and YYEKEE. Taken from cysteine to phenylalanine, the CDR3 has 15 residues. Solely the CDR3 DNA is kept, with 45 bases framed from the first base. The V end loses 0 bases and the J end loses 0 bases, and a stretch of 9 bases separates them.

Study-level results and caveats: According to the report, matched synovial fluid samples from ankylosing spondylitis patients were significantly enriched for the disease-linked clones. A TCR beta motif of about 8 highly homologous amino acid variants appeared characteristic of blood from ankylosing spondylitis patients. A CD8+ phenotype was shown by the disease-linked clones, which were found at relatively low frequencies in peripheral blood. Some motif variants had previously been reported in the synovial fluid and blood of reactive arthritis patients, which suggests shared mechanisms of disease initiation.

This TCR derives from a male donor with ankylosing spondylitis. What was sequenced was blood, either unsorted or a sorted T cell fraction (not recorded which). The V and J genes are TRBV5-5 and TRBJ2-5; no D gene is confidently identified. The DNA sequence is TGTGCCAGCAGCTTGGGAGACCCCTACCAAGAGACCCAGTACTTC. Its protein reads: CASSLGDPYQETQYF.